This T cell receptor beta chain was recovered during a study of CD8+ T cells in alopecia areata. Study as a whole: Transfer of skin from roughly 6-12-month-old C3H/HeJ graft donors with spontaneous alopecia was made to roughly 6-10-week-old female C3H/HeJ mice.

Markers including CD4, CD8alpha, NKG2D and NKG2ACE guided sorting of pooled cutaneous lymph node cells. On this clone itself: Its antigen is still unknown. Gene names follow the mouse nomenclature. The read finishes 4 residues shy of the CDR3 end, and the germline J gene is used to complete it.

The CDR3 has 13 residues. CDR1 is NSQYPW, CDR2 LRSPGD, per germline (reference sequence). Trimming pared 3 bases from V and 2 bases from J, leaving 6 bases between. Overall study results and limits: The study also sequences resident alphabeta T cells of normal skin in scalp samples. Scalp lesions, especially in alopecia totalis/universalis, had higher clonality than normal scalp. The study found TCR sharing across patients less clear than in mice, possibly for HLA reasons.

Investigators isolated RNA and reverse transcribed it into cDNA to act as the sequencing template. Clones were sequenced by immunoSEQ multiplex PCR, and TCRdb holds only the in-frame ones, with some missing. This sample comprises around 290,000 clones, none seen once only. This sequence was found in a C3H/HeJ mouse with alopecia areata. MHC haplotype of the strain: H2-k. The sequencing sample was made of CD4+ T cells sorted from a lymph node. The chain joins TRBV1 to TRBJ2-4, with a possible D match to TRBD1 (5 bases). CDR3 loop: CTCSARDQNTLYF. CDR3 bases read: TGCACCTGCAGTGCCAGGGATCAAAAC.